This paragraph covers one T cell receptor beta chain sequence. What it binds is unknown. TCRdb reworked the 5' RACE reads into one entry per CDR3 protein, no DNA. The sample table includes 200,000 to 300,000 distinct CDR3 sequences. The source of the sample is a study of T cells expressing NK-cell markers. Study-level background: Eight donors were sequenced, seven testing HCMV-seropositive and one testing seronegative. General study findings and limits: In a group of five to seven donors, dominant NKG2C+ clonotypes represented roughly 1.0-7.5% of CD8+ T cells. The CD3+CD56-NKG2C+ fraction of four donors was likewise dominated by these clonotypes.

The TCR sequence derives from a man aged 18-30 years in good health. The sample taken for sequencing was blood T cells: a sorted CD56 or NKG2C T cell subset, CD4+ or CD8+ T cells, or bulk PBMC T cells (not recorded which).

The CDR3: CASILGGTGELFF. This chain links TRBV12-3 or TRBV12-4 with TRBJ2-2. The CDR3 is 13 amino acids.